This T cell receptor beta chain was observed in a study of human T cells and chemical hapten exposure. The library labeled individual cDNA molecules by adding unique molecular identifiers to them. Per the original data handling: Per-sample TCR counts ranged from 23,224 to 690,600, median around 96,000. One entry per CDR3 protein, called by TCRdb with MiXCR from the 5' RACE reads. TCRdb's processing, not the study's, gives the V and J calls here. Here the sample spans approximately 150,000 distinct CDR3 sequences, roughly 4% being singletons. The study, taken as a whole, reports: Sensitizing to DPC left TCRs with a frequency above 1 in 1000 unaltered.

In this sample, this clonotype turned up many times. The antigen is not known. Extraction yielded total RNA from whole blood (unfractionated). The sequence was obtained from a female donor in good health.

The CDR3 nucleotides read TGTGCCAGCAGCTCGTCGTTGAGGGACTACACAGATACGCAGTATTTT. It codes for CASSSSLRDYTDTQYF. The chain employs TRBV7-9 and TRBJ2-3; TRBD2 agrees at 7 bases. J was trimmed by 2 bases and V by 4 bases; bases with no gene match: 9. CDR1 and CDR2 (germline): SEHNR, FQNEAQ (reference sequence). The CDR3 runs 16 residues.